This TCR beta chain was found in a study of T cells in women clearing cervical HPV infection (dated by TCRdb to between 2017 and 2018). About the investigation overall: Cases were 25 women with histologically confirmed HPV16-related CIN3 or worse, including a couple of invasive cancers. The parent cohort enrolled roughly 10,000 women aged 18 or older in Guanacaste, Costa Rica, during about 1992 to 1995 and followed them for more than 6 years. Cases had a median age of approximately 35 years compared with about 40 for controls, and baseline characteristics showed no significant differences between the groups. Five blinded duplicates per group were added as quality controls, so that 60 or so samples were obtained: some 50 participants and approximately 10 replicates. Since only a few of the women had HLA typing available, the possibility that HLA type was acting as a confounder could not be ruled out. Blood from cases was drawn at the visit where the lesion was first identified, while blood from controls was drawn once the infection was no longer detected. Cases were matched to controls by age within five years and by the year the sample was collected. Controls were approximately 25 women whose single incident HPV16 infection cleared within 12 months without precancer or cancer developing. For cases, the median interval between lesion detection and blood sampling was over 130 days, with an interquartile range of roughly 85 to 210 days. An exploratory proof-of-principle case-control study, nested within the Guanacaste HPV Natural History Study in Costa Rica, was conducted to compare TCR repertoires across cervical HPV16 outcomes. Overall results and qualifications from the work: TCR repertoire richness was significantly higher in CIN3+ cases than in controls across sequencing depths, while evenness did not differ. Cases were distinguished from controls with an estimated AUC of over 0.75 by random forest classifiers combining richness and V gene abundances. T-cell numbers per sample were unknown, so richness differences could reflect varying T-cell content rather than repertoire biology. Lower TRBV6-7 relative abundance was observed in cases than in controls (roughly 0.11% versus 0.16%; Bonferroni P = 0.0008). The cross-sectional design could not show whether associations preceded infection or resulted from it; effector/memory subsets and HPV-specific T cells were not isolated.

Points on this clone: The antigen this receptor binds is unknown. The read finishes 3 residues shy of the CDR3 end, and the germline J gene is used to complete it.

V is cut back by 5 bases and J by 2 bases, with 9 bases in the junction unmatched. Counted from cysteine to phenylalanine, this CDR3 has 16 amino acids. Sequencing covers 39 bases of the CDR3, shown here with the frame starting at base 1. The CDR1 and CDR2 encoded by the germline V gene (reference sequence) are LNHDA and SQIVND. Every participant had a single incident cervical HPV16 infection, and prevalent HPV16 infections were excluded. Cervical HPV DNA was detected with MY09/MY11 PCR, and genotyping was done by dot-blot hybridization. About 14 mL of heparinized blood was centrifuged, after which the buffy coat was aliquoted, frozen at -30 degrees C, and then stored at -80 degrees C. Genomic DNA was extracted from buffy coat specimens using QIAGEN kits. The immunoSEQ assay used multiplex PCR to amplify TCR beta CDR3 regions from an average of approximately 1,100 ng of genomic DNA per sample. Primer bias was corrected in the assay by using a complete synthetic TCR repertoire to establish an amplification baseline. The amplicons were sequenced on the Illumina platform. The authors' pipeline ran thus. Error correction of the sequences involved clustering with frequency ratios plus a modified nearest-neighbor algorithm, after which the sequences were analyzed in the immunoSEQ Analyzer using IMGT gene definitions. At each rarefaction depth, TCR richness and evenness were averaged across 20 rarefaction repeats, and samples with fewer sequences than that depth were excluded. Relative abundances of V, D and J genes were compared between groups using Wilcoxon rank sum tests, with FDR correction applied. In the blinded duplicates, the intraclass correlation was 90% to 97% for TCR richness and averaged about 79% across 65 to 85 gene segments. Sourced from immuneACCESS, this table was stored by TCRdb with only in-frame sequences that have V and J called. A share of the clones is absent; for the studies checked, an unresolved V gene accounts for under half, and the remainder has no known explanation. That table gives V, J and clone size, and the DNA gave D and trimming. The table for this sample records some 50,000 clones. About 0.97% of the sample rests with the top ten.

Sequenced input: blood buffy coat. In this chain, TRBV19 is recombined with TRBJ2-3, with TRBD2 identical over 8 junction bases. This clonotype was sampled from a woman aged 18 to 69 with a cervical HPV16 infection that either progressed to CIN3+ or cleared (not recorded which). The encoded CDR3 is CASSLGAGGVTDTQYF. CDR3 DNA, as far as it was read: TGTGCCAGTAGTCTAGGTGCGGGGGGAGTCACAGATACG.